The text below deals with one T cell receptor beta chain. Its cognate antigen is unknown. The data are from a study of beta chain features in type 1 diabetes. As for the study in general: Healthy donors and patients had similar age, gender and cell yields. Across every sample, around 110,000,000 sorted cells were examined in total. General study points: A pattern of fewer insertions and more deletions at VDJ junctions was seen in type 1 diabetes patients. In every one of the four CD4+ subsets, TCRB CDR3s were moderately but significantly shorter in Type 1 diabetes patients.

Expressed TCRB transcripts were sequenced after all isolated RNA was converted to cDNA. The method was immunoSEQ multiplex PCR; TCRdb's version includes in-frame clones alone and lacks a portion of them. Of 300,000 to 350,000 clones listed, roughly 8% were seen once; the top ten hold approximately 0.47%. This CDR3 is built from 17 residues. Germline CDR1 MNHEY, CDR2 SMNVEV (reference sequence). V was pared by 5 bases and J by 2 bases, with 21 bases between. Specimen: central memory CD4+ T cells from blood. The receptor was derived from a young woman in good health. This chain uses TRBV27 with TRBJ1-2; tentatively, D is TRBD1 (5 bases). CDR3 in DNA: TGTGCCAGCAGTCCACAAGGCGGGGGGACGACGAACTATGGCTACACCTTC. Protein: CASSPQGGGTTNYGYTF.